The 28 T cell receptor beta chains reported below all come from one sample, sequenced in a study of radiation and T cells in renal cell carcinoma (dated by TCRdb to 2020 to 2021). The time point label on this specimen signifies: baseline pretreatment blood. The sample's treatment or condition, from its label and the paper: 15 Gy SBRT to primary tumor, nephrectomy 4 weeks later. Library preparation was by the immunoSEQ multiplex PCR assay. Here the immuneACCESS table is served through TCRdb, limited to in-frame sequences with V and J called. Missing clones are a known gap in these copies; in checked studies unresolved V genes cover under half, and the rest lacks a known reason. This sample gives 50,000 to 75,000 clones in total; over 70% of them show up just once. The leading ten clones occupy 7.3% of the sample. The sample was blood, taken from a patient whose treatment included radiotherapy and nephrectomy. These receptor sequences come from a man aged 60 to 69 with renal cell carcinoma.

This clone was detected many times. The gene calls are TRBV4-2 and TRBJ2-4, with 9 bases matching TRBD2. Per germline, CDR1 LGHNA and CDR2 YNFKEQ. The CDR3 is 15 residues long. The V and J ends lost 8 bases and 3 bases, in that order; junction bases with no gene match: 8. The CDR3 protein is CASSPLAGDKNIQYF. The CDR3 DNA reads as TGTGCCAGCTCGCCTTTAGCGGGAGACAAAAACATTCAGTACTTC.

The V call is TRBV16, the J call TRBJ1-2; no firm D call. The CDR3 is 14 residues long. Germline CDR1 and CDR2: KGHSY and FQNENV. Trimming pared 0 bases from V and 8 bases from J, leaving 13 bases between. In DNA, the CDR3 is TGTGCCAGCAGCCAATCGATAGGTCCCGACGGCTACACCTTC. Translation: CASSQSIGPDGYTF.

V and J are TRBV18 and TRBJ2-5; 13 nucleotides line up with TRBD2. Unmatched junction bases numbered 5, after V lost 5 bases and J lost 5 bases. The CDR3 loop spans 15 amino acids. Germline CDR1 KGHSH, CDR2 LQKENI. The CDR3 spells CASSFRTSGSETQYF. The CDR3 coding sequence is TGTGCCAGCTCATTTCGGACTAGCGGGAGCGAGACCCAGTACTTC.

The chain couples TRBV30 to TRBJ2-3, with 10 nucleotides matching TRBD2. This CDR3 contains 15 residues. With 5 bases clipped from V and 0 bases from J, the junction kept 5 bases outside the gene matches. Germline CDR1 and CDR2: GTSNPN and SVGIG (reference sequence). Written as DNA, the CDR3 is TGTGCCTGGCTAGCGGGGGTCTCCAGCACAGATACGCAGTATTTT. Residues: CAWLAGVSSTDTQYF.

The chain employs TRBV7-2 and TRBJ1-5, with 7 nucleotides matching TRBD1. This CDR3 is 15 amino acids long. CDR1 SGHTA and CDR2 FQGNSA come from the germline V gene. Trimming at V came to 2 bases and at J to 5 bases, leaving 6 bases not matched to a gene. In nucleotides, the CDR3 is TGTGCCAGCAGCTTAAGCGGCACAGGGGATCAGCCCCAGCATTTT. Protein product: CASSLSGTGDQPQHF.

In this sample, this clone turned up a few times. V and J are TRBV11-2 and TRBJ2-5; maybe TRBD1 (6 bases). This CDR3 is 14 amino acids long. The germline V gene encodes CDR1 SGHAT and CDR2 FQNNGV. With 5 bases removed from V and 1 base from J, the gap between germline ends came to 11 bases. In DNA, the CDR3 is TGTGCCAGCAGCCCATACAGGGCCCAAGAGACCCAGTACTTC. Protein sequence: CASSPYRAQETQYF.

V is TRBV30 and J is TRBJ2-5, with D perhaps matching TRBD2 (7 bases). Germline CDR1 reads GTSNPN; CDR2 reads SVGIG (reference sequence). The CDR3 sequence is 14 residues long. Trimming removed 3 bases at V and 4 bases at J, with 15 bases between. CDR3 in DNA: TGTGCCTGGAGCCAAAACGGGGGGCCAGAGACCCAGTACTTC. This encodes CAWSQNGGPETQYF.

This clone appeared a few times. J is TRBJ2-1 and V is TRBV7-2, with 13 bases lining up with TRBD2. Germline V lookup: CDR1 SGHTA, CDR2 FQGNSA. The CDR3 has 17 residues. The J segment lost 7 bases and the V segment lost 5 bases, leaving 11 bases of the junction unmatched. CDR3 nucleotide sequence: TGTGCCAGCAGCCCTCCCCCGGGACTAGCGGGGTTAAATGAGCAGTTCTTC. Its translation is CASSPPPGLAGLNEQFF.

The chain combines TRBV5-1 with TRBJ1-5; D perhaps matches TRBD1 (6 bases). CDR1 is SGHRS and CDR2 is YFSETQ in the germline V gene. CDR3 length: 14 amino acids. Trimming cost V 0 bases and J 8 bases, with 12 bases left between them. The CDR3 DNA reads TGCGCCAGCAGCTTGGAAGGCAGGGGAGAGCCCCAGCATTTT. It encodes CASSLEGRGEPQHF.

This clone has a single count. V usage is TRBV7-8 and J usage is TRBJ1-1, with 7 nucleotides matching TRBD1. V shed 1 base and J 4 bases; nucleotides not matched to a gene: 6. The CDR3 length is 15 residues. CDR1 and CDR2 (germline): SGHVS, FQNEAQ. This CDR3 reads CASSLVKGAGTEAFF. The CDR3 bases are TGTGCCAGCAGCTTAGTTAAGGGGGCTGGCACTGAAGCTTTCTTT.

V gene TRBV27 combines with J gene TRBJ1-2, with D possibly being TRBD1 (5 bases). Germline CDR1 reads MNHEY; CDR2 reads SMNVEV (reference sequence). V was cut by 6 bases and J by 6 bases, with 20 bases left in between. The CDR3 length is 15 residues. The CDR3 spells CASRPPGPDLNGYTF. DNA of the CDR3: TGTGCCAGCAGACCCCCGGGGCCAGATTTGAATGGCTACACCTTC.

This chain connects TRBV5-6 to TRBJ2-1, with 12 bases that match TRBD2. V lost 0 bases and J lost 8; bases outside the gene matches: 3. The CDR3 spans 15 residues. Germline V CDR1 and CDR2: SGHDT, YYEEEE. This CDR3 is CASSLATSGRYEQFF. For the CDR3, the DNA is TGTGCCAGCAGCTTGGCTACTAGCGGGAGGTATGAGCAGTTCTTC.

The gene calls are TRBV30 and TRBJ1-1; a weak D match, TRBD1 (5 bases). V was clipped by 3 bases and J by 6 bases, with 14 bases between them. The CDR3 is 13 amino acids. CDR1 is GTSNPN and CDR2 is SVGIG in the germline V gene (reference sequence). The chain's CDR3 is CAWSPGLRPEAFF. Here the CDR3 DNA reads TGTGCCTGGAGCCCAGGGTTGAGGCCTGAAGCTTTCTTT.

The chain combines TRBV7-3 with TRBJ1-1; no definite D call. The CDR3 contains 13 residues. V was pared by 0 bases and J by 7 bases, with 9 bases between. The germline V gene has CDR1 SGHTA and CDR2 FQGTGA. The CDR3 DNA reads as TGTGCCAGCAGCTTAACGGGCTCTAATGAAGCTTTCTTT. Its protein product is CASSLTGSNEAFF.

The rearrangement uses TRBV2 and TRBJ2-5, with TRBD2 identical over 11 bases. With V trimmed by 6 bases and J by 2 bases, 11 bases remained unmatched. The germline V gene has CDR1 SNHLY and CDR2 FYNNEI. This CDR3 spans 17 amino acids. CDR3 bases: TGTGCCAGCAGGTTATGGCTAGCGGGGGGCAAGCAAGAGACCCAGTACTTC. Amino acid sequence: CASRLWLAGGKQETQYF.

This chain links TRBV30 with TRBJ2-3; TRBD2 is a possible D gene (6 bases). V gave up 3 bases and J gave up 3 bases, with 13 bases separating them. This CDR3 contains 14 residues. Germline loops: CDR1 GTSNPN, CDR2 SVGIG (reference sequence). DNA for the CDR3: TGTGCCTGGAGCTCGGGGGAGTTGACAGATACGCAGTATTTT. Translated, it gives CAWSSGELTDTQYF.

The chain joins TRBV21-1 to TRBJ2-7; the table names TRBD2, a call not compared with the DNA. TRBV21-1 is a documented pseudogene. CDR3 length: 15 amino acids. This CDR3 reads CASSKVRRGPNGGYV. CDR3 nucleotide sequence: TGTGCCAGCAGCAAAGTAAGGCGGGGGCCCAACGGGGGGTACGTC.

This rearrangement joins TRBV10-1 to TRBJ2-2; D not certain. The length of the CDR3 is 14 residues. Germline CDR1 WNHNN, CDR2 SYGVQD (reference sequence). Between the trimmed V and J ends, which lost 2 bases and 4 bases, there was a span of 8 bases. The CDR3 sequence is CASSEGWGTGELFF. For the CDR3, the DNA is TGCGCCAGCAGTGAGGGGTGGGGCACCGGGGAGCTGTTTTTT.

V is TRBV29-1 and J is TRBJ2-3; D remains ambiguous. The V gene lost 0 bases and the J gene lost 2 bases, with 0 bases spanning the gap. Germline CDR1 SQVTM, CDR2 ANQGSEA. The CDR3 has 11 residues. The chain's CDR3 is CSVEDTDTQYF. The CDR3 nucleotides read TGCAGCGTTGAAGACACAGATACGCAGTATTTT.

This chain joins TRBV19 and TRBJ1-1, with D unclear. The CDR3 contains 12 residues. Trimming left V 6 bases short and J 3 bases short, with 8 bases between. Germline CDR1 reads LNHDA; CDR2 reads SQIVND (reference sequence). The CDR3 coding sequence is TGTGCCAGTAGAGGCTTGTACACTGAAGCTTTCTTT. Its translation is CASRGLYTEAFF.

The J gene is TRBJ2-5, the V gene TRBV6-6; no clear D gene. V was cut by 3 bases and J by 5 bases, with 10 bases left in between. From germline, CDR1 is MNHNY and CDR2 SVGAGI (reference sequence). This CDR3 is built from 13 residues. The CDR3 nucleotides read TGTGCCAGCAGTTATCACGGAAGGGAGACCCAGTACTTC. It specifies CASSYHGRETQYF.

J is TRBJ2-1 and V is TRBV27, with 7 bases aligning to TRBD2. This CDR3 has 18 residues. V lost 1 base and J lost 3; bases outside the gene matches: 12. Germline V gene lookup returns CDR1 MNHEY and CDR2 SMNVEV (reference sequence). CDR3 loop: CASSLYTPQAGLYNEQFF. The DNA of the CDR3 is TGTGCCAGCAGTTTATATACCCCCCAAGCGGGGCTCTACAATGAGCAGTTCTTC.

The chain uses TRBV5-1 and TRBJ2-5; no definite D call. This CDR3 has 15 residues. V dropped 0 bases and J dropped 1 base, with 10 bases sitting between them. Per the germline V gene, CDR1 is SGHRS and CDR2 is YFSETQ. DNA of the CDR3: TGCGCCAGCAGCTTGGTCCCGCAGAGCCAAGAGACCCAGTACTTC. Protein: CASSLVPQSQETQYF.

This clone was recorded a few times. DNA for the CDR3: TGTGCCAGCAGATCGGGACTAGAGGGGGAGACCCAGTACTTC. Protein product: CASRSGLEGETQYF. V gene TRBV7-2 combines with J gene TRBJ2-5; TRBD2 aligns across 8 bases. After removal of 6 bases from V and 5 bases from J, the junction contained 8 bases not matched to a gene. CDR1 and CDR2 (germline): SGHTA, FQGNSA. This CDR3 region has 14 residues. Supplemented by reference TRBV7-2 and TRBJ2-5, the full variable domain reads GAGVSQSPSNKVTEKGKDVELRCDPISGHTALYWYRQSLGQGLEFLIYFQGNSAPDKSGLPSDRFSAERTGGSVSTLTIQRTQQEDSAVYLCASRSGLEGETQYFGPGTRLLVL.

This clone showed up just once. The chain carries TRBV5-1 and TRBJ1-4; maybe TRBD1 (6 bases). The germline V gene has CDR1 SGHRS and CDR2 YFSETQ. V lost 2 bases to trimming and J lost 7 bases, with 18 bases between them. There are 16 residues in the CDR3. The CDR3 coding sequence is TGCGCCAGCAGCTTTTCGCCCGGGGGCGCAGGTGAAAAACTGTTTTTT. It yields the protein CASSFSPGGAGEKLFF.

The V call is TRBV11-2, the J call TRBJ2-7, with 9 bases identical to TRBD1. The CDR3 runs 13 residues. The germline gives CDR1 SGHAT, CDR2 FQNNGV. With 4 bases clipped from V and 4 bases from J, the junction kept 2 bases outside the gene matches. CDR3 nucleotide sequence: TGTGCCAGCAGCTCGGACAGGGGATACGAGCAGTACTTC. Protein: CASSSDRGYEQYF.

J is TRBJ2-6 and V is TRBV18; 10 nucleotides match TRBD1. Per germline, CDR1 KGHSH and CDR2 LQKENI. The V and J ends lost 6 bases and 2 bases, in that order; junction bases with no gene match: 10. The CDR3 is 18 residues long. The CDR3 is CASSRRDRGSAGANVLTF. Written as DNA, the CDR3 is TGTGCCAGCTCGCGCCGGGACAGGGGTTCCGCTGGGGCCAACGTCCTGACTTTC.

The table lists this clone with a few counts. J is TRBJ2-1 and V is TRBV29-1; 8 nucleotides line up with TRBD2. The CDR3 covers 16 residues. V lost 1 base and J lost 5; bases outside the gene matches: 10. Per germline, CDR1 SQVTM and CDR2 ANQGSEA. CDR3 in amino acids: CSVEGPTSGGDNEQFF. CDR3 in DNA: TGCAGCGTTGAAGGCCCCACTAGCGGAGGGGACAATGAGCAGTTCTTC.